This T cell receptor beta chain is drawn from a study of OX40 agonist ivuxolimab in advanced cancers. Looking at the study overall: Patients got intravenous ivuxolimab at 0.01 to 10 mg/kg every 2 weeks.

At baseline, cycle 4 day 1, and cycle 7 day 1, blood was sampled. Assay: immunoSEQ multiplex PCR; the TCRdb copy retains only in-frame clones and omits some. The sample shows some 95,000 clones, approximately 85% of them seen only once. The ends were cut back, 5 bases at V and 5 bases at J, with 18 bases in the middle. The CDR3 has 15 amino acids. Per the germline V gene, CDR1 is SEHNR and CDR2 is FQNEAQ (reference sequence). The sample was CD4+ or CD8+ T cells sorted from blood, taken in a trial of the OX40 agonist ivuxolimab. V gene TRBV7-9 combines with J gene TRBJ1-2; perhaps TRBD1 as D (5 bases). The sequence came from an adult with an advanced solid tumor such as melanoma, head and neck, liver or kidney cancer. The CDR3 DNA is TGTGCCAGCAGCCGGGGGACGGCCTCCGCGTATGGCTACACCTTC. It specifies CASSRGTASAYGYTF.